This T cell receptor beta chain was documented in a study of blood T cells in healthy people across ages. The CDR3 length is 12 residues. Trimming cost V 4 bases and J 2 bases, with 9 bases left between them. Germline-derived CDR1 and CDR2 are SQVTM and ANQGSEA. Primed by a sample-barcoded 5' primer and a J-beta primer mix, a second PCR proceeded for roughly 6 to 12 cycles. A minimum of 2.5 million CDR3-containing paired-end reads was obtained for each sample. TCRdb re-called the 5' RACE reads through MiXCR, storing one row per CDR3 protein. The sample shows 750,000 to 950,000 distinct CDR3 sequences, under 35% of them seen only once. Many counts were recorded for this clonotype. Antigen unknown. Notes on the study in general: Older age coincided with a roughly linear decline in TCR beta diversity per million T cells.

These data were also reused for a study on T cells of mothers and their children. This second report adds: The whole RNA yield was converted to cDNA, roughly 1.5 ug per 15 ul.

The sample taken for sequencing was blood. The origin of this receptor is a woman between 35 and 50 years old in good health. The chain employs TRBV29-1 and TRBJ2-7, with a possible D match to TRBD1 (6 bases). The CDR3 sequence is CSVGDITYEQYF. The CDR3 coding sequence is TGCAGCGTTGGGGACATCACCTACGAGCAGTACTTC.